A selection of T cell receptor beta chains follows, all from one sample in a study of metastatic and nonmetastatic thyroid tumors. MiXCR was used by TCRdb to re-call the PCR reads. The sample has about 14,000 clones; about 21% are singletons. Specimen: blood. The receptors stem from a female donor with papillary thyroid cancer or a benign thyroid nodule (not recorded which). Some clones in this sample may be carry-over from other donors' samples. Each CDR3 is given with its conserved first and last residue. Fields, in order: D gene, clone size, V gene, J gene, CDR3 length, CDR3 protein, CDR3 DNA. A D gene is named only where the DNA matches it firmly. Rows may omit the clone size; those that give it use once, few, many or a size class.

TRBD1	few	TRBV19	TRBJ1-1	14	CASRNRGANTEAFF	TGTGCCAGTAGAAACAGGGGGGCCAACACTGAAGCTTTCTTT
.	.	TRBV19	TRBJ1-5	16	CASRPKFQARNQPQHF	TGTGCCAGTAGACCAAAGTTTCAGGCTAGAAATCAGCCCCAGCATTTT
TRBD1	many	TRBV20-1	TRBJ1-5	13	CSATGGGDQPQHF	TGCAGTGCCACAGGGGGCGGCGATCAGCCCCAGCATTTT
TRBD1	medium-sized	TRBV6-1	TRBJ1-2	13	CASSRQGRYGYTF	TGTGCCAGCAGTAGACAGGGGCGCTATGGCTACACCTTC
TRBD1	.	TRBV11-3	TRBJ2-3	15	CASSFGTGSTDTQYF	TGTGCCAGCAGCTTCGGGACAGGGAGCACAGATACGCAGTATTTT
.	.	TRBV4-2	TRBJ2-7	16	CASSPRVGGISYEQYF	TGTGCCAGCAGCCCAAGAGTTGGGGGAATCTCCTACGAGCAGTACTTC
TRBD1	medium-sized	TRBV20-1	TRBJ2-7	14	CSDQRHGQGYEQYF	TGCAGTGACCAAAGACACGGACAGGGGTACGAGCAGTACTTC
.	.	TRBV28	TRBJ2-7	14	CASSPTWGSYEQYF	TGTGCCAGCAGTCCTACTTGGGGCTCCTACGAGCAGTACTTC
TRBD2	many	TRBV4-1	TRBJ2-1	15	CASSRGLAGVSEQFF	TGCGCCAGCAGCCGGGGACTAGCGGGAGTCAGTGAGCAGTTCTTC
.	.	TRBV20-1	TRBJ2-7	13	CSAATRPSYEQYF	TGCAGTGCCGCGACTAGACCGTCCTACGAGCAGTACTTC
.	many	TRBV2	TRBJ2-5	14	CASSNFGQGETQYF	TGTGCCAGCAGTAATTTCGGCCAGGGCGAGACCCAGTACTTC
TRBD1	medium-sized	TRBV12-3/TRBV12-4	TRBJ2-2	14	CASTIRQGAGELFF	TGTGCCAGCACGATAAGACAGGGGGCCGGGGAGCTGTTTTTT
TRBD1	.	TRBV2	TRBJ1-5	17	CASSEEAGQGLYQPQHF	TGTGCCAGCAGCGAAGAAGCGGGACAGGGGTTATATCAGCCCCAGCATTTT
TRBD1	.	TRBV19	TRBJ2-2	14	CASSLTGEAGELFF	TGTGCCAGTAGCCTGACAGGGGAGGCCGGGGAGCTGTTTTTT
.	many	TRBV12-3/TRBV12-4	TRBJ1-5	13	CASSFYGRQPQHF	TGTGCCAGCAGTTTTTACGGAAGACAGCCCCAGCATTTT
.	medium-sized	TRBV19	TRBJ1-3	15	CASSMQSSSGNTIYF	TGTGCCAGTAGTATGCAGTCCAGCTCTGGAAACACCATATATTTT
TRBD2	medium-sized	TRBV20-1	TRBJ2-7	13	CSAQLAGEYEQYF	TGCAGTGCCCAACTAGCGGGAGAATACGAGCAGTACTTC
.	.	TRBV27	TRBJ1-5	14	CSSSLRRGGQPQHF	TGTTCCAGCAGTTTACGCCGGGGTGGACAGCCCCAGCATTTT
.	.	TRBV20-1	TRBJ2-7	14	CSASPGTSVHEQYF	TGCAGTGCTAGTCCCGGGACTTCAGTCCACGAGCAGTACTTC
.	many	TRBV11-2	TRBJ2-1	14	CASSLGSSLGEQFF	TGTGCCAGCAGCTTAGGATCTAGCTTGGGTGAGCAGTTCTTC
.	.	TRBV28	TRBJ2-7	12	CASTTGSYEQYF	TGCGCCAGCACCACCGGTTCCTACGAGCAGTACTTC
.	medium-sized	TRBV20-1	TRBJ1-2	15	CSAHRDISSNYGYTF	TGCAGTGCTCATCGGGACATATCGTCTAACTATGGCTACACCTTC
TRBD2	many	TRBV20-1	TRBJ2-2	15	CSAKTSGTNTGELFF	TGCAGTGCTAAAACTAGCGGGACGAACACCGGGGAGCTGTTTTTT
.	many	TRBV11-3	TRBJ1-1	11	CASGLTDEAFF	TGTGCCAGCGGATTGACGGATGAAGCTTTCTTT
.	few	TRBV5-1	TRBJ2-6	18	CASSLVGSSPYGANVLTF	TGCGCCAGCAGCTTGGTGGGCTCGAGCCCCTATGGGGCCAACGTCCTGACTTTC
.	medium-sized	TRBV28	TRBJ2-7	11	CATTDRYEQYF	TGTGCCACCACGGACAGATACGAGCAGTACTTC
.	.	TRBV9	TRBJ2-7	14	CASSGTLTSYKQYF	TGTGCCAGCAGCGGGACGTTAACCTCCTACAAGCAGTACTTC
.	.	TRBV12-3/TRBV12-4	TRBJ1-1	13	CASTRDSDTEAFF	TGTGCCAGCACGAGGGATTCTGACACTGAAGCTTTCTTT
.	.	TRBV5-1	TRBJ2-1	12	CASSLYLEAQFF	TGCGCCAGCAGCTTATACCTCGAGGCACAGTTCTTC
.	medium-sized	TRBV6-1	TRBJ1-3	15	CASRLAGVAGNTIYF	TGTGCCAGCAGACTTGCAGGGGTCGCTGGAAACACCATATATTTT
.	few	TRBV12-3/TRBV12-4	TRBJ1-1	13	CASSLISLAEAFF	TGTGCCAGCAGTTTAATTAGCCTGGCTGAAGCTTTCTTT
.	many	TRBV4-1	TRBJ1-6	15	CASSQDTQGWSPLHF	TGCGCCAGCAGCCAAGATACCCAGGGGTGGTCACCCCTCCACTTT
TRBD2	.	TRBV20-1	TRBJ2-5	15	CSAREPREGPESQYF	TGCAGTGCTAGAGAACCACGGGAGGGCCCGGAGAGCCAGTACTTT
TRBD1	.	TRBV28	TRBJ2-3	11	CASSWTGAQYF	TGTGCCAGCAGTTGGACAGGGGCGCAGTATTTT
TRBD2	many	TRBV10-3	TRBJ2-7	17	CATQGTSGSLSPYEQYF	TGTGCCACCCAAGGCACTAGCGGGAGTCTAAGCCCCTACGAGCAGTACTTC
.	.	TRBV5-6	TRBJ1-2	14	CASSFTGDLGGYTF	TGTGCCAGCAGCTTCACTGGGGATTTGGGTGGCTACACCTTC
TRBD1	.	TRBV20-1	TRBJ2-7	15	CSARDQGDTTREQYF	TGCAGTGCTAGAGATCAGGGGGACACTACTCGCGAGCAGTACTTC
TRBD1	few	TRBV6-1	TRBJ1-1	13	CASGDRANTEAFF	TGTGCCAGCGGTGACAGGGCGAACACTGAAGCTTTCTTT
TRBD2	many	TRBV30	TRBJ2-7	15	CAWSKLSGRINEQYF	TGTGCCTGGAGTAAACTTAGCGGGAGGATCAACGAGCAGTACTTC
.	few	TRBV5-1	TRBJ1-6	14	CASRRDGQNSPLHF	TGCGCCAGCAGACGGGACGGCCAAAATTCGCCCCTCCACTTT
.	few	TRBV6-2/TRBV6-3	TRBJ2-7	15	CASSYLITGLSEQYF	TGTGCCAGCAGTTACTTAATAACAGGTCTCTCCGAGCAGTACTTC
.	many	TRBV7-8	TRBJ1-1	13	CASSLGFWVEAFF	TGTGCCAGCAGCTTAGGTTTCTGGGTTGAAGCTTTCTTT
TRBD2	medium-sized	TRBV20-1	TRBJ2-1	15	CSANRLAGDYNEQFF	TGCAGTGCAAACCGACTAGCGGGAGACTACAATGAGCAGTTCTTC
.	many	TRBV27	TRBJ2-6	15	CASSPHLSGANVLTF	TGTGCCAGCAGTCCCCATCTCTCTGGGGCCAACGTCCTGACTTTC
.	.	TRBV28	TRBJ1-1	11	CASSLGWEAFF	TGTGCCAGCAGTTTAGGGTGGGAAGCTTTCTTT
TRBD1	few	TRBV6-5	TRBJ2-2	14	CASSYDRGTGELFF	TGTGCCAGCAGTTACGACAGGGGCACCGGGGAGCTGTTTTTT
.	few	TRBV6-1	TRBJ1-1	13	CASPGHPLTEPFF	TGTGCCAGCCCCGGACATCCCCTGACTGAACCTTTCTTT